The clone carrying this T cell receptor (beta chain) was seen only once. The data derive from a study of long-term antiretroviral therapy in people with HIV. Sequencing relied on immunoSEQ assay v3.0, run at survey level. TCRdb's copy holds only in-frame clones and misses some; the assay was immunoSEQ multiplex PCR. Among about 23,000 clones listed, around nine tenths were seen once. The cryopreserved samples used held roughly 0.95-10 million PBMC prior to extraction of DNA. CDR3 length equals 15 residues. In germline, CDR1 is SGHTA, CDR2 FQGNSA. The V end lost 1 base, the J end lost 1 base, and 7 bases lay between the germline ends.

Sample: unsorted PBMCs, taken 0.6 years after starting antiretroviral therapy. This TCR was sampled from a man aged 60-69 years with HIV. The chain recombines TRBV7-2 with TRBJ2-2; D may be TRBD1 (5 bases). The DNA of the CDR3 is TGTGCCAGCAGCTTAGGGGGCCTGAACACCGGGGAGCTGTTTTTT. Translating gives CASSLGGLNTGELFF.